The next 21 T cell receptor beta chains were all read from a single sample in a study of T cell responses to AZD1222 COVID-19 vaccine. Only in-frame clones appear in the TCRdb table, and some are missing; sequencing was by immunoSEQ multiplex PCR. The profile covers about 67,000 clones, with about four fifths appearing a single time and 5.5% to 7% taken by the ten largest. Source: peripheral blood, taken 28 days after the second AZD1222 dose. The receptors originated from an adult who received the AZD1222 COVID-19 vaccine.

The V gene is TRBV27, the J gene TRBJ1-5, with a weak D call TRBD1 (5 bases). Germline V CDR1 and CDR2: MNHEY, SMNVEV (reference sequence). This CDR3 is built from 17 residues. Trimming shortened V by 5 bases and J by 5 bases, and 22 bases separated the two germline ends. Here the CDR3 reads CASSPRTGRGRDQPQHF. CDR3 bases: TGTGCCAGCAGTCCAAGGACCGGGAGGGGACGCGATCAGCCCCAGCATTTT.

V usage is TRBV7-2 and J usage is TRBJ1-2; D may be TRBD1 (5 bases). Between the trimmed V and J ends, which lost 5 bases and 7 bases, there was a span of 20 bases. This CDR3 contains 15 residues. In germline, CDR1 is SGHTA, CDR2 FQGNSA. The CDR3 sequence: CASSPRRDGAGGYTF. The CDR3 bases are TGTGCCAGCAGCCCAAGACGTGATGGGGCAGGTGGCTACACCTTC.

This rearrangement joins TRBV19 to TRBJ2-3; TRBD2 matches at 8 bases. Germline lookup yields CDR1 LNHDA and CDR2 SQIVND (reference sequence). CDR3 length equals 18 residues. V shed 3 bases and J 1 base; nucleotides not matched to a gene: 12. CDR3 DNA: TGTGCCAGTAGTATTTCCCCCCGACTCGGGGGGGGCACAGATACGCAGTATTTT. It specifies CASSISPRLGGGTDTQYF. Using reference TRBV19 and TRBJ2-3 for the parts outside the CDR3, the full variable domain is DGGITQSPKYLFRKEGQNVTLSCEQNLNHDAMYWYRQDPGQGLRLIYYSQIVNDFQKGDIAEGYSVSREKKESFPLTVTSAQKNPTAFYLCASSISPRLGGGTDTQYFGPGTRLTVL.

J is TRBJ1-2 and V is TRBV28, with D tentatively TRBD1 (5 bases). This CDR3 has 14 amino acids. V was shortened by 7 bases and J by 8 bases, with 20 bases between the two germline ends. Germline loops: CDR1 MDHEN, CDR2 SYDVKM. In nucleotides, the CDR3 is TGTGCCAGCATCCGGACCGGGCCTACAGGCGGCTACACCTTC. This codes for CASIRTGPTGGYTF.

Turning to this clone: Sequence at one end of the junction differs from germline and may be a read error. This sequence joins TRBV5-1 and TRBJ2-3, with D possibly being TRBD2 (6 bases). CDR1 is SGHRS, CDR2 YFSETQ, per germline. The CDR3 is made up of 18 amino acids. Here the CDR3 DNA reads TGCGCCAGCAGCTTGGCTTTGACTAGGTGGCCTAGCACAGATGCGCAGTATTTT. Translating gives CASSLALTRWPSTDAQYF.

A word on this clone: A read error may account for a junction end that differs from germline. In DNA form, the CDR3 reads TGTGCCCGCAGCCTAGAGGACAGGGTCGGCGAGCAGTACTTC. Translating it yields CARSLEDRVGEQYF. The chain has TRBV2 and TRBJ2-7, with 8 bases fitting TRBD1. Germline values: CDR1 SNHLY, CDR2 FYNNEI. This CDR3 has 14 amino acids.

This chain connects TRBV7-9 to TRBJ1-2; D is undetermined. The V end lost 1 base, the J end lost 6 bases, and 18 bases lay between the germline ends. CDR3 size: 16 residues. Germline-derived CDR1 and CDR2 are SEHNR and FQNEAQ (reference sequence). CDR3 sequence reads: CASSLGRARPPNGYTF. CDR3 DNA: TGTGCCAGCAGCTTAGGCAGAGCGAGACCTCCGAATGGCTACACCTTC.

V is TRBV19 and J is TRBJ2-3; D unclear. The V gene lost 0 bases and the J gene lost 5 bases, with 9 bases spanning the gap. Germline V gives CDR1 LNHDA, CDR2 SQIVND (reference sequence). CDR3 length equals 14 residues. As DNA, the CDR3 is TGTGCCAGTAGTATAGAGGGTTTTAAAGATACGCAGTATTTT. Encoded protein: CASSIEGFKDTQYF.

Notes on this clone: This same CDR3 is encoded by further DNA sequences in the sample. The chain joins TRBV30 to TRBJ2-7; D is perhaps TRBD1 (5 bases). CDR1 is GTSNPN and CDR2 is SVGIG in the germline V gene (reference sequence). This CDR3 is 14 amino acids long. V was cut by 0 bases and J by 3 bases, with 12 bases left in between. CDR3 loop: CAWSVHRTFYEQYF. The CDR3 DNA is TGTGCCTGGAGTGTACATCGGACATTCTACGAGCAGTACTTC.

V is TRBV12-3 or TRBV12-4 and J is TRBJ1-1; D unclear. V lost 5 bases and J 2 bases, leaving 9 bases between the germline ends. The CDR3 is made up of 13 amino acids. The CDR3 coding sequence is TGTGCCAGCAGTAGACAAGCCAACACTGAAGCTTTCTTT. This translates into CASSRQANTEAFF.

This chain connects TRBV9 to TRBJ2-5; the D is unclear. V was shortened by 0 bases and J by 5 bases, with 17 bases between the two germline ends. The CDR3 totals 16 residues. Per germline, CDR1 SGDLS and CDR2 YYNGEE. CDR3 in DNA: TGTGCCAGCAGCGTAGCTACGGGCGCCCTAGGGGAGACCCAGTACTTC. Protein sequence: CASSVATGALGETQYF.

The chain uses TRBV5-8 and TRBJ2-7, with D possibly TRBD1 on 6 matching bases. Between the trimmed V and J ends, which lost 0 bases and 7 bases, there was a span of 23 bases. Germline CDR1 and CDR2: SGHTS and YDEGEE. This CDR3 is built from 17 residues. CDR3 protein: CASSLAPGWGHTGEQYF. As DNA, the CDR3 is TGTGCCAGCAGCTTGGCCCCAGGGTGGGGGCATACGGGGGAGCAGTACTTC.

This clone was seen only a few times. This rearrangement joins TRBV10-2 to TRBJ1-1; 7 nucleotides line up with TRBD1. CDR3 length: 14 residues. CDR1 is WSHSY, CDR2 SAAADI, per germline. V lost 6 bases and J lost 3; bases outside the gene matches: 7. Here the CDR3 reads CASSNYRGDTEAFF. CDR3 DNA: TGCGCCAGCAGCAACTACAGGGGCGACACTGAAGCTTTCTTT.

This chain connects TRBV19 to TRBJ1-6, with D unresolved. Trimming took off 7 bases at V and 0 bases at J, with 10 bases between the two ends. Germline CDR1 and CDR2: LNHDA and SQIVND (reference sequence). CDR3 length equals 15 residues. This CDR3 reads CASKEGSSYNSPLHF. The DNA for the CDR3 is TGTGCCAGTAAGGAAGGGAGCTCCTATAATTCACCCCTCCACTTT.

This clone is a singleton in its sample. The chain combines TRBV6-1 with TRBJ1-1; D unclear. Germline V gene data show CDR1 as MNHNS and CDR2 as SASEGT. The CDR3 extends over 14 amino acids. Trimming cost V 1 base and J 4 bases, with 10 bases left between them. The CDR3 protein is CASSEETRGTEAFF. The CDR3 nucleotides are TGTGCCAGCAGTGAAGAGACCCGGGGCACTGAAGCTTTCTTT.

This clone has just one count. This CDR3 is CASSRGAEGWQPQHF. In nucleotides, the CDR3 is TGTGCCAGTAGTAGGGGGGCTGAGGGTTGGCAGCCCCAGCATTTT. The rearrangement joins TRBV19 to TRBJ1-5; perhaps TRBD1 as D (6 bases). The length of the CDR3 is 15 residues. Trimming took 4 bases from V and 7 from J, leaving 17 bases between them. The germline V gene encodes CDR1 LNHDA and CDR2 SQIVND (reference sequence).

V is TRBV4-3 and J is TRBJ1-2, with D maybe TRBD1 (6 bases). Per the germline V gene, CDR1 is LGHNA and CDR2 is YSLEER. Trimming left V 0 bases short and J 7 bases short, with 15 bases between. The CDR3 is made up of 15 amino acids. The chain's CDR3 is CASSQDPGTTFGYTF. For the CDR3, the DNA is TGCGCCAGCAGCCAAGATCCGGGGACAACGTTTGGCTACACCTTC.

The CDR3 DNA reads TGTGCCAGCAGTTACGAGAGGAGCCGGGCTGGAAACACCATATATTTT. Its translation: CASSYERSRAGNTIYF. V is TRBV6-5 and J is TRBJ1-3; no firm D call. CDR1 and CDR2 from the germline V gene are MNHEY and SVGAGI. The CDR3 sequence is 16 residues long. V was cut by 2 bases and J by 2 bases, with 13 bases left in between.

The V gene is TRBV7-8, the J gene TRBJ2-2, with D perhaps matching TRBD1 (7 bases). This CDR3 region has 17 residues. Germline CDR1 is SGHVS and CDR2 is FQNEAQ. The V end lost 5 bases, the J end lost 1 base, and 17 bases lay between the germline ends. CDR3 sequence reads: CASSRDWDSLNTGELFF. Here the CDR3 DNA reads TGTGCCAGCAGCCGGGACTGGGACAGCTTGAACACCGGGGAGCTGTTTTTT.

Only a few counts were recorded for this clone. The chain employs TRBV6-2 or TRBV6-3 and TRBJ2-7, with unresolved D. V was cut by 0 bases and J by 1 base, with 7 bases left in between. CDR1 and CDR2 (germline): MNHEY, SVGEGT. The CDR3 loop spans 14 amino acids. The DNA for the CDR3 is TGTGCCAGCAGTTACTCGACTGCTTCCTACGAGCAGTACTTC. Protein: CASSYSTASYEQYF.

The V call is TRBV28, the J call TRBJ1-5, with D maybe TRBD1 (5 bases). The CDR3 is 16 amino acids. Germline V gives CDR1 MDHEN, CDR2 SYDVKM. V was trimmed by 3 bases and J by 2 bases, leaving 14 bases between them. The CDR3 reads CASSFSGGRRNQPQHF. For the CDR3, the DNA is TGTGCCAGCAGTTTTTCCGGGGGTCGACGCAATCAGCCCCAGCATTTT.